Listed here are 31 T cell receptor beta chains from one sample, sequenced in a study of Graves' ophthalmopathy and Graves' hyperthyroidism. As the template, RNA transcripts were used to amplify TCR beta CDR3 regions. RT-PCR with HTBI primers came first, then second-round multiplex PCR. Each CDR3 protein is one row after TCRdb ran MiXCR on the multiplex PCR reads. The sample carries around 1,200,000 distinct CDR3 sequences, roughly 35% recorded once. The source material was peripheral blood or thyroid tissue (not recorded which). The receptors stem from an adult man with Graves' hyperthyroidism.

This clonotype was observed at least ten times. The CDR3 DNA reads TGCAGCGTTGAAGATCTGAATGAGCTGACGGGCTACGAGCAGTACTTC. Translation gives CSVEDLNELTGYEQYF. This sequence joins TRBV29-1 and TRBJ2-7; no clear D gene. The CDR3 is made up of 16 amino acids. Per the germline V gene, CDR1 is SQVTM and CDR2 is ANQGSEA. Trimming shortened V by 0 bases and J by 3 bases, and 18 bases separated the two germline ends.

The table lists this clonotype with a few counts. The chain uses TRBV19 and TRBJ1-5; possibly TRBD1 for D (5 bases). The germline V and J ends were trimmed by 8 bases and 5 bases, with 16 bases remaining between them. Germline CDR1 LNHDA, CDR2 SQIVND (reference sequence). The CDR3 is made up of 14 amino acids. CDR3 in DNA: TGTGCCAGTCAGACAGCGAGGGTGGATCAGCCCCAGCATTTT. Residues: CASQTARVDQPQHF.

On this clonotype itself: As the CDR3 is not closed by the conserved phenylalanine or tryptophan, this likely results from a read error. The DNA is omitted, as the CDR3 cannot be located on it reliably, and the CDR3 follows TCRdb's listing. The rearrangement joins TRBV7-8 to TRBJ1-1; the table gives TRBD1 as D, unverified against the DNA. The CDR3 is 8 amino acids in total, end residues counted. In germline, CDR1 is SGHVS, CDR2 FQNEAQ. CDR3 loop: CASSLDRD.

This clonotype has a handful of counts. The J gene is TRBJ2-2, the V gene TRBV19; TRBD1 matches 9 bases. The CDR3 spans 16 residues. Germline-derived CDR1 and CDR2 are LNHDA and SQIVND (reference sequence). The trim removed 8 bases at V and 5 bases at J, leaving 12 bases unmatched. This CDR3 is CASDRPGQGLTGELFF. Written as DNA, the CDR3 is TGTGCCAGTGATAGACCGGGACAGGGCCTTACCGGGGAGCTGTTTTTT.

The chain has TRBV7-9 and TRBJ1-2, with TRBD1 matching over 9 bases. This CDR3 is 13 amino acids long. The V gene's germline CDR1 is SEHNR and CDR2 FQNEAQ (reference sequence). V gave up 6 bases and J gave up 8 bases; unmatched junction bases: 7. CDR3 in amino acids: CASRPTGGRGYTF. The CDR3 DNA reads TGTGCCAGCAGACCCACAGGGGGCCGAGGCTACACCTTC.

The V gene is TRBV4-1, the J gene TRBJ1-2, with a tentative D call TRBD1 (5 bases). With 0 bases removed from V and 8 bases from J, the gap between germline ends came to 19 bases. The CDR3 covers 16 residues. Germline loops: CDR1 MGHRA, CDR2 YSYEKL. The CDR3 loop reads CASSQDGVRASRGYTF. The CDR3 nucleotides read TGCGCCAGCAGCCAAGATGGCGTCAGGGCGTCTCGGGGCTACACCTTC.

CDR3 DNA: TGTGCCAGTCAGGGGGGAGCTTTCTTT. Its protein is CASQGGAFF. The chain carries TRBV6-1 and TRBJ1-1, with 7 nucleotides matching TRBD1. Trimming cost V 9 bases and J 10 bases; bases outside gene matches: 2. Germline V gene lookup returns CDR1 MNHNS and CDR2 SASEGT. This CDR3 comprises 9 residues.

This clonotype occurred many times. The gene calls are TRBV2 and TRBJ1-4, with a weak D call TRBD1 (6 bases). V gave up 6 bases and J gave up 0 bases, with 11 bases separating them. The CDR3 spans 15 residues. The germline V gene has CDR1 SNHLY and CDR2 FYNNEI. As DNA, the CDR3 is TGTGCCAGCAGCGAGGGGGAAGCAACTAATGAAAAACTGTTTTTT. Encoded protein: CASSEGEATNEKLFF. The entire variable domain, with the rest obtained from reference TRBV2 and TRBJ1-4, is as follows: EPEVTQTPSHQVTQMGQEVILRCVPISNHLYFYWYRQILGQKVEFLVSFYNNEISEKSEIFDDQFSVERPDGSNFTLKIRSTKLEDSAMYFCASSEGEATNEKLFFGSGTQLSVL.

CDR3 nucleotide sequence: TGTGCCAGCACCCTTGGGGCTAGGGAGACCCAGTACTTC. This sequence encodes CASTLGARETQYF. The rearrangement joins TRBV12-3 or TRBV12-4 to TRBJ2-5; D perhaps matches TRBD1 (5 bases). The CDR3 covers 13 residues. Trimming left V 7 bases short and J 5 bases short, with 14 bases between.

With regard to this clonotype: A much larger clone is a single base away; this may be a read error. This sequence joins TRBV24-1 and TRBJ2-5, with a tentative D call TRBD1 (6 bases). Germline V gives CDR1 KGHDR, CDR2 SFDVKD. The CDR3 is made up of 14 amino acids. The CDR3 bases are TGTGCCACCAGTGAGACAGGTTTAAAAGAGACCCAGCACTTC. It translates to CATSETGLKETQHF.

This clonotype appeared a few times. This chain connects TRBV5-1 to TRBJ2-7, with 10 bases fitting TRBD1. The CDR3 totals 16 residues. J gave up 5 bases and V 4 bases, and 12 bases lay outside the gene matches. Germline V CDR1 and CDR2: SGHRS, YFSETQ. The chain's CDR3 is CASSQRTGTGAHEQYF. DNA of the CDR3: TGCGCCAGCAGCCAACGCACCGGGACAGGGGCCCACGAGCAGTACTTC.

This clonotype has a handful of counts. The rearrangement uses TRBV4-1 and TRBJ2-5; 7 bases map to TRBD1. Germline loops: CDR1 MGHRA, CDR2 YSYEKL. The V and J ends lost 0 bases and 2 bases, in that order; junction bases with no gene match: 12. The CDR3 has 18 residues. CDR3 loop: CASSQDPSKTGQQETQYF. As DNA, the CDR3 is TGCGCCAGCAGCCAAGATCCCTCCAAGACAGGGCAACAAGAGACCCAGTACTTC.

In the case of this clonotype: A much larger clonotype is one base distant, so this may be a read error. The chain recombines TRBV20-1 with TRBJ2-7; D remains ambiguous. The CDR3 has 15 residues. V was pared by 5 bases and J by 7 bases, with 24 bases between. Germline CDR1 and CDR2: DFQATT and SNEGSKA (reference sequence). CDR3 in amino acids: CSAVRSGTTPEEQYF. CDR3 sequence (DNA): TGCAGTGCTGTTCGATCCGGAACCACACCAGAGGAGCAGTACTTC.

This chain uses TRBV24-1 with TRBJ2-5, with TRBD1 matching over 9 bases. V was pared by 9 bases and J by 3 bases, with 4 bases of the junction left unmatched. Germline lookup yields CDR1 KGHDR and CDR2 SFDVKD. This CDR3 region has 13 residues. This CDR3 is CATRGTGKETQYF. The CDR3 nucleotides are TGTGCCACCCGGGGGACAGGGAAAGAGACCCAGTACTTC.

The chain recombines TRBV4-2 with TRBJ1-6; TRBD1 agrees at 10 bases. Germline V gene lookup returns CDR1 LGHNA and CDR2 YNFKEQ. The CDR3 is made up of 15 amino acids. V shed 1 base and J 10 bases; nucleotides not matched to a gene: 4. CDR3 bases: TGTGCCAGCAGCCAAGGGGACAGGGGAGGGTCACCCCTCCACTTT. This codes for CASSQGDRGGSPLHF.

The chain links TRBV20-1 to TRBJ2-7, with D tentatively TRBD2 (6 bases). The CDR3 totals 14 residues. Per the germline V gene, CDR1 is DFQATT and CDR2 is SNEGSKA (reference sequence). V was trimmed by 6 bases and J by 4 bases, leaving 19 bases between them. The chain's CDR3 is CSARSADREYEQYF. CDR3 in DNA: TGCAGTGCCAGATCGGCCGACCGGGAGTACGAGCAGTACTTC.

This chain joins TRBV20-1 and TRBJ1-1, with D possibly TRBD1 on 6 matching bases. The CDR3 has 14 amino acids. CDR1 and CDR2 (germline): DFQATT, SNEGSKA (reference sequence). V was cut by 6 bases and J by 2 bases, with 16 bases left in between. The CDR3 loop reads CSAVRGPLNTEAFF. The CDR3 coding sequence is TGCAGTGCCGTCAGGGGTCCGTTAAACACTGAAGCTTTCTTT.

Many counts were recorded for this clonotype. The CDR3 DNA follows: TGCAGTGCTAGAGACATCAGGGCGGAGACCCAGTACTTC. This encodes CSARDIRAETQYF. The chain recombines TRBV20-1 with TRBJ2-5, with a possible D match to TRBD1 (5 bases). The length of the CDR3 is 13 residues. Per germline, CDR1 DFQATT and CDR2 SNEGSKA (reference sequence). Trimming removed 0 bases at V and 5 bases at J, with 10 bases between.

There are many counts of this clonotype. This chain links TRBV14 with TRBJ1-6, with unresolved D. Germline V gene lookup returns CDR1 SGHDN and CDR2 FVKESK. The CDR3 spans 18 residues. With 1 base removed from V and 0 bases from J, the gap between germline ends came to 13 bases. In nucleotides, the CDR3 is TGTGCCAGCAGCCAAGGGGTGACCGGACTCTCCTATAATTCACCCCTCCACTTT. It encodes CASSQGVTGLSYNSPLHF.

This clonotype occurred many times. This chain's CDR3 is CASSPLFRSGNTIYF. CDR3 in DNA: TGCGCCAGCAGCCCGCTTTTCCGCTCTGGAAACACCATATATTTT. The chain employs TRBV4-1 and TRBJ1-3; D is ambiguous. Looked up from germline, CDR1 is MGHRA and CDR2 is YSYEKL. CDR3 size: 15 residues. V lost 4 bases and J lost 0, with 10 bases in between.

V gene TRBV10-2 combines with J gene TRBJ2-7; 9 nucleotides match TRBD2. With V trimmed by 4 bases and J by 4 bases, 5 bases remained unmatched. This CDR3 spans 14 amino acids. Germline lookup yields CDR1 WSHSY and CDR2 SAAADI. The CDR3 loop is CASSARLAVYEQYF. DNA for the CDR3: TGCGCCAGCAGTGCCAGACTAGCGGTTTACGAGCAGTACTTC.

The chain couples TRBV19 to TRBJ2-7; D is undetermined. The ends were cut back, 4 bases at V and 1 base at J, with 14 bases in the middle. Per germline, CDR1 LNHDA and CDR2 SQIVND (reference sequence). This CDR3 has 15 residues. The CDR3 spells CASSTRPTGSYEQYF. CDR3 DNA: TGTGCCAGTAGTACCCGCCCCACTGGATCCTACGAGCAGTACTTC.

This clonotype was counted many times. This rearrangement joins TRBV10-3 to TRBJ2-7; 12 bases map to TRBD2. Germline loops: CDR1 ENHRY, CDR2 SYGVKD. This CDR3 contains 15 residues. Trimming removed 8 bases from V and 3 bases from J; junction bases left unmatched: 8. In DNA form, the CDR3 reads TGTGCCATCGGGGGGGCTAGCGGGAGGGTCTACGAGCAGTACTTC. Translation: CAIGGASGRVYEQYF.

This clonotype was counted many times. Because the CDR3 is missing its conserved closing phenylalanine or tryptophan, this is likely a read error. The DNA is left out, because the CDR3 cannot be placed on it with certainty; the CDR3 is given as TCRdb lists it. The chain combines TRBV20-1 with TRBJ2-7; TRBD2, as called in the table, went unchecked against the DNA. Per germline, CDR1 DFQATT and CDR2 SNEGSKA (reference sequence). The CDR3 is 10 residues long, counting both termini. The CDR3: CSARSAGGVL.

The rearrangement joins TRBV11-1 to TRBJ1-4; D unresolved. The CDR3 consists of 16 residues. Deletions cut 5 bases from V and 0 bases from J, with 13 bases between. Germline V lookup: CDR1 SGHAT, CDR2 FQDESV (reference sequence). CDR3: CASSPSRTSTNEKLFF. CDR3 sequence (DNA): TGTGCCAGCAGCCCCTCACGGACGTCAACTAATGAAAAACTGTTTTTT.

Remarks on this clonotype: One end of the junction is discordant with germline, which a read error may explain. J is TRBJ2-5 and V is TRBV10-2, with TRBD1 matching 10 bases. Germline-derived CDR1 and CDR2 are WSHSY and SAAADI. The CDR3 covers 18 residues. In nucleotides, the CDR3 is TGTGCCAGCAGTGACTTTAGAAACGCGGGACAGGGGTGGGAGACCCAGTACTTC. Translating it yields CASSDFRNAGQGWETQYF.

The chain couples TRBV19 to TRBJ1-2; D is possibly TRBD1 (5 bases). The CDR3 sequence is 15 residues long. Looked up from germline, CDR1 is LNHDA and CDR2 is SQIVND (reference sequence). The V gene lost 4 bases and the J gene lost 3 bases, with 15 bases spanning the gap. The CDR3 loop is CASSTSGSADYGYTF. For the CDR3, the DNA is TGTGCCAGTAGTACCTCAGGGTCAGCAGACTATGGCTACACCTTC.

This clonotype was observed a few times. The CDR3 bases are TGTGCCAGCAGCCGCAGGGACACATCTTCAACTAATGAAAAACTGTTTTTT. It yields the protein CASSRRDTSSTNEKLFF. J is TRBJ1-4 and V is TRBV14; D is possibly TRBD1 (6 bases). Germline values: CDR1 SGHDN, CDR2 FVKESK. The CDR3 covers 17 residues. V was clipped by 4 bases and J by 0 bases, with 15 bases between them.

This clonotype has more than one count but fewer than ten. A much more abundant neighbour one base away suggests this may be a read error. The CDR3 sequence is CANSVGWSVSGANVLTF. In nucleotides, the CDR3 is TGTGCCAACAGCGTAGGGTGGTCGGTCTCTGGGGCCAACGTCCTGACTTTC. The chain has TRBV9 and TRBJ2-6; D is undetermined. The CDR3 totals 17 residues. Germline CDR1 and CDR2: SGDLS and YYNGEE.

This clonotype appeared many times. The CDR3 DNA reads as TGCGCCAGCAGCCGCGGGACAGGTGGTGAGGTGGAACTGTTTTTT. Translation gives CASSRGTGGEVELFF. V is TRBV5-1 and J is TRBJ1-4; 8 nucleotides align to TRBD1. Germline CDR1 is SGHRS and CDR2 is YFSETQ. The CDR3 contains 15 residues. The V and J ends lost 4 bases and 12 bases, in that order; junction bases with no gene match: 14.

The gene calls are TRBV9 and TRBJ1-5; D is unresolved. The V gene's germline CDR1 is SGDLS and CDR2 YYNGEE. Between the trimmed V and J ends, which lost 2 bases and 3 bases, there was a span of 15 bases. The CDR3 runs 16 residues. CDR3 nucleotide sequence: TGTGCCAGCAGCGTTACGGCAGGTGGGGTCAATCAGCCCCAGCATTTT. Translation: CASSVTAGGVNQPQHF.